This passage covers 6 T cell receptor beta chains from one sample sequenced in a study of Graves' ophthalmopathy and Graves' hyperthyroidism. The authors amplified TCR beta CDR3 regions from RNA transcripts. RT-PCR in the first round used HTBI primers; a second-round multiplex PCR followed. TCRdb passed the multiplex PCR reads through MiXCR, listing each CDR3 protein once. The data show about 210,000 distinct CDR3 sequences, less than 30% seen once. The sample consisted of peripheral blood. These receptors came from a man aged 50 or older with Graves' ophthalmopathy.

This clonotype was counted ten times or more. The chain employs TRBV5-6 and TRBJ2-5; maybe TRBD2 (6 bases). Per the germline V gene, CDR1 is SGHDT and CDR2 is YYEEEE. The CDR3 extends over 13 amino acids. The V end was cut by 0 bases, the J end by 8 bases, with 11 bases between. CDR3 DNA sequence: TGTGCCAGCAGCTTGGCTAGCGAGGGCACCCAGTACTTC. Its translation: CASSLASEGTQYF. Using reference TRBV5-6 and TRBJ2-5 for the parts outside the CDR3, the full variable domain is DAGVTQSPTHLIKTRGQQVTLRCSPKSGHDTVSWYQQALGQGPQFIFQYYEEEERQRGNFPDRFSGHQFPNYSSELNVNALLLGDSALYLCASSLASEGTQYFGPGTRLLVL.

The chain carries TRBV6-1 and TRBJ1-5; D remains ambiguous. CDR3 length: 15 residues. V shed 6 bases and J shed 0 bases, with 12 bases lying between them. From germline, CDR1 is MNHNS and CDR2 SASEGT. CDR3 protein: CASSRTLYSNQPQHF. The CDR3 DNA is TGTGCCAGCAGCCGAACACTGTATAGCAATCAGCCCCAGCATTTT.

This clonotype was observed many times. V and J are TRBV2 and TRBJ2-2, with unresolved D. CDR1 and CDR2 (germline): SNHLY, FYNNEI. The CDR3 length is 13 residues. Trimming removed 4 bases at V and 5 bases at J, with 8 bases between. CDR3 nucleotides: TGTGCCAGCAGTGTCCTGGCAACCGGGGAGCTGTTTTTT. It yields the protein CASSVLATGELFF.

This clonotype was counted at least ten times. V is TRBV28 and J is TRBJ1-2; D remains ambiguous. Germline loops: CDR1 MDHEN, CDR2 SYDVKM. Trimming took off 3 bases at V and 2 bases at J, with 19 bases between the two ends. This CDR3 has 17 residues. The CDR3: CASSFVDPHPTNYGYTF. The CDR3 DNA reads TGTGCCAGCAGTTTTGTTGATCCTCACCCCACCAACTATGGCTACACCTTC.

In its sample, this clonotype was seen many times. The rearrangement links TRBV6-5 to TRBJ2-2; 9 bases map to TRBD1. This CDR3 region has 17 residues. Trimming at V came to 10 bases and at J to 5 bases, leaving 17 bases not matched to a gene. CDR1 is MNHEY and CDR2 is SVGAGI in the germline V gene. CDR3 sequence (DNA): TGTGCCACAAATGGGATTGGAGGACAGGGGAGGACCGGGGAGCTGTTTTTT. It specifies CATNGIGGQGRTGELFF.

The chain employs TRBV19 and TRBJ2-7; 12 bases align to TRBD2. There are 14 residues in the CDR3. V shed 6 bases, J shed 5 bases, and the junction held 5 bases outside the gene matches. Germline lookup yields CDR1 LNHDA and CDR2 SQIVND (reference sequence). The CDR3 DNA follows: TGTGCCAGTAGCGGACTAGCGGGAAACAACGAGCAGTACTTC. Amino acids: CASSGLAGNNEQYF.